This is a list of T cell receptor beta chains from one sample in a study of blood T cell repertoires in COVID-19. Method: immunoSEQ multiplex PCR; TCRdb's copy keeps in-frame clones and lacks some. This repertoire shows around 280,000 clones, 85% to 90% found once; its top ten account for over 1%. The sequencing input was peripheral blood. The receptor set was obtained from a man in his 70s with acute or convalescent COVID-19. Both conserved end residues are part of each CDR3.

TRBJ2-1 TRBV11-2 CATGFAYNEQFF
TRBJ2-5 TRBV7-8 CASSQLAGSTPPQETQYF
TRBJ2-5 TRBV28 CASRRKGLAQYF
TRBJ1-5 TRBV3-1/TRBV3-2 CASSQGWDIDWPQHF
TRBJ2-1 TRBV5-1 CASSLAGLRNEQFF
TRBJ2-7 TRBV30 CAWSPGGGLQYF
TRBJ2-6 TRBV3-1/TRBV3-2 CASSQAASSGANVLTF
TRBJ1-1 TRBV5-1 CASSLEAGRGTTEAFF
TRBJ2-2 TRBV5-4 CASSLQGAFGELFF
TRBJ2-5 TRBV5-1 CASSRGTGETQYF
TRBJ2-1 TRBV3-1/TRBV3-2 CASSLPGQGNNEQFF
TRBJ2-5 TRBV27 CASSLRAGRQETQYF
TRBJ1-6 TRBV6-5 CASRGIIYNSPLHF
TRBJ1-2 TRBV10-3 CAISESIQPDYGYTF
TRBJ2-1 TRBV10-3 CAIRTSGYNEQFF
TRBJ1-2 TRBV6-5 CASSRFRGASGYTF
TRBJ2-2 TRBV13 CASSFGSLNTGELFF
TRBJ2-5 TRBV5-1 CASSLRQGGQETQYF
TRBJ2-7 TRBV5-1 CASSLDKIGTSGRSYEQYF
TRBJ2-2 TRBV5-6 CASSFVRDTGELFF
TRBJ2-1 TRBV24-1 CATSDRAGINNEQFF
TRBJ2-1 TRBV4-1 CASSHIGTSGRGEQFF
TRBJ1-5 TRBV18 CASSPGAYQPQHF
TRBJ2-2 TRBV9 CASSVVRGPHTGELFF
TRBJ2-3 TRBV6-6 CASSIRGQGARDTQYF
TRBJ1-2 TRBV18 CASSPTQGMASGYTF